A single sample is the source of the 2 T cell receptor beta chains below, sequenced in a study of beta chain features in type 1 diabetes. What these receptors recognize is not known. Study outcomes and limitations: Type 1 diabetes patients had TCRB CDR3s that were shorter (moderately but significantly so) in all four CD4+ subsets.

The study reverse transcribed the entire isolated RNA, so it sequenced expressed TCRB transcripts. Clones were read by immunoSEQ multiplex PCR, and TCRdb kept only the in-frame ones, dropping some. The sample carries approximately 260,000 clones, approximately 20% recorded once. Sequencing input: naive CD4+ T cells from blood. These receptors came from a middle-aged woman with type 1 diabetes.

The V gene is TRBV29-1, the J gene TRBJ2-7, with TRBD1 matching over 10 bases. Germline assignment: CDR1 SQVTM and CDR2 ANQGSEA. V was clipped by 4 bases and J by 6 bases; unmatched bases: 9. The CDR3 loop spans 14 amino acids. The CDR3 DNA sequence: TGCAGCGTTGCGTCGGGACAGGGGCACAGCGAGCAGTACTTC. Translated, it gives CSVASGQGHSEQYF.

This clone was detected only a few times. V and J are TRBV18 and TRBJ1-1; 11 bases line up with TRBD1. Unmatched junction bases numbered 12, after V lost 3 bases and J lost 3 bases. Per germline, CDR1 KGHSH and CDR2 LQKENI. CDR3 length: 18 residues. The CDR3 loop reads CASSPRSGQGARDTEAFF. In DNA, the CDR3 is TGTGCCAGCTCACCTCGTTCAGGACAGGGGGCGCGGGACACTGAAGCTTTCTTT.